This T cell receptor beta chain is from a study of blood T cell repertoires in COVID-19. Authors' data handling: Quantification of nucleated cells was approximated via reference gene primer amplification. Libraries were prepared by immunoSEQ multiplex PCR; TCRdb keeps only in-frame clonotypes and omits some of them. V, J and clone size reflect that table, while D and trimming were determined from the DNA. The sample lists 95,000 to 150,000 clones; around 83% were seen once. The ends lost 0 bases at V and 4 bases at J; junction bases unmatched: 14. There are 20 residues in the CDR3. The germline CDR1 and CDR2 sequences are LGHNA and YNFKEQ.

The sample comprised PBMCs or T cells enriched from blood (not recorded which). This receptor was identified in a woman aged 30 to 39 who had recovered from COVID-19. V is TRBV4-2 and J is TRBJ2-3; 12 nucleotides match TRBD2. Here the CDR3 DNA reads TGTGCCAGCAGCCAAGATCCGACTAGCGGGGGAGTGGGACGGGCAGATACGCAGTATTTT. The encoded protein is CASSQDPTSGGVGRADTQYF.